Listed below are T cell receptor beta chains from one sample, sequenced in a study of T cell repertoires in cytomegalovirus infection. One entry per CDR3 protein results from TCRdb running MiXCR on the reads. The sample holds around 900,000 distinct CDR3 sequences, 30% to 40% seen once. Their antigens remain unidentified. This specimen consisted of cultured CD8+ T cells from PBMCs, obtained from culture after CMV antigen stimulation. The receptor set was obtained from a human donor in good health (CMV status not recorded). Some clones in this sample may be carry-over from other donors' samples. Each CDR3 is given with its conserved first and last residue. The D gene is left open where the match is weak. Expanded clones get a size class; other rows say once, few or many, or leave the size out.

>TRBJ1-6|TRBV6-1|.|TRBD1
TGTGCCAGCAGTGAGACAGGGTTTTCACCCCTCCACTTT
CASSETGFSPLHF
>TRBJ2-3|TRBV7-8|many|TRBD1
TGTGCCAGCAGCTCCCCCCCCGAGGGGGCTTATCTCACAGATACGCAGTATTTT
CASSSPPEGAYLTDTQYF
>TRBJ1-6|TRBV6-1|.|.
TGTGCCAGCAGTTGGAGCTTCCTAGAGGGAAGCTCCTATAATTCACCCCTCCACTTT
CASSWSFLEGSSYNSPLHF
>TRBJ2-3|TRBV6-1|few|TRBD2
TGTGCCAGCAATGGACTAGCGAAGACCTCAGATACGCAGTATTTT
CASNGLAKTSDTQYF
>TRBJ2-7|TRBV6-2/TRBV6-3|.|.
TGTGCCACCGGAGGAGGCTTGTCCTACGAGCAGTACTTC
CATGGGLSYEQYF
>TRBJ1-1|TRBV6-2/TRBV6-3|many|.
TGTGCCAGCAGTTACTCGACAGACCTGAACACTGAAGCTTTCTTT
CASSYSTDLNTEAFF
>TRBJ1-6|TRBV10-3|.|.
TGTGCCATCAGGGATGAGTGGTGGAATTCACCCCTCCACTTT
CAIRDEWWNSPLHF
>TRBJ1-4|TRBV7-4|.|.
TGTGCCAGCACCCACCTTCGGGGGGAACTGTTTTTT
CASTHLRGELFF
>TRBJ2-2|TRBV5-4|few|.
TGTGCCAGCAGCTTGGTCCCAGATAAGCTTGACGGGGAGCTGTTTTTT
CASSLVPDKLDGELFF
>TRBJ2-1|TRBV6-2/TRBV6-3|few|.
TGTGCCAGTCTCAAGACATTTTACTCCTACAATGAGCAGTTCTTC
CASLKTFYSYNEQFF
>TRBJ2-3|TRBV7-9|.|TRBD2
TGTGCCAGCAGCGTCATATCGACTAGCGGGGGGGCCTACACAGATACGCAGTATTTT
CASSVISTSGGAYTDTQYF
>TRBJ2-3|TRBV7-6|many|TRBD2
TGTGCCAGCAGCGGGACTAGCGGACTCACAGATACGCAGTATTTT
CASSGTSGLTDTQYF
>TRBJ2-2|TRBV7-6|many|.
TGTGCCAGCAGCTTCCGGGGGCCTACCGGGGAGCTGTTTTTT
CASSFRGPTGELFF
>TRBJ2-2|TRBV7-4|.|TRBD1
TGTGCCAGCAGCTACTCGGGACAGGGCGATCACACCGGGGAGCTGTTTTTT
CASSYSGQGDHTGELFF
>TRBJ1-2|TRBV19|.|.
TGTGCCAGCTCACACCTGGGGGAAGCTAACTATGGCTACACCTTC
CASSHLGEANYGYTF
>TRBJ1-2|TRBV12-3/TRBV12-4|few|.
TGTGCCAGCAGTTTAGCCCCCAGGGTCTATGGCTACACCTTC
CASSLAPRVYGYTF
>TRBJ1-4|TRBV10-3|.|.
TGTGCCATCAGTGAGAGTGGGGTGGTCACCCCAACTAATGAAAAACTGTTTTTT
CAISESGVVTPTNEKLFF
>TRBJ2-3|TRBV9|.|.
TGTGCCAGCAGCGTGAGCGTCGGGGGAGTCACAGATACGCAGTATTTT
CASSVSVGGVTDTQYF
>TRBJ2-1|TRBV7-7|.|TRBD2
TGTGCTAGCAGCTTAACCACTAGCGGGGACTACAATGAGCAGTTCTTC
CASSLTTSGDYNEQFF
>TRBJ1-3|TRBV3-1|few|.
TGTGCCAGCAGCCGGGGTTCGGACTCTGGAAACACCATATATTTT
CASSRGSDSGNTIYF
>TRBJ2-1|TRBV9|.|.
TGTGCCAGCAGCGTACAGGGGCCTGACCCTTACAATGAGCAGTTCTTC
CASSVQGPDPYNEQFF
>TRBJ1-3|TRBV5-4|.|TRBD1
TGTGCCAGCAGCCGGTATGGACAGGGCCTCTCTGGAAACACCATATATTTT
CASSRYGQGLSGNTIYF
>TRBJ2-1|TRBV7-9|many|TRBD2
TGTGCCAGCAGCTCCTCGTCTGGCGGGGGGGTTGGGGAGCAGTTCTTC
CASSSSSGGGVGEQFF
>TRBJ2-5|TRBV7-4|.|TRBD1
TGTGCCAGCAGCCATACCGGGACAGCAGCCCAAGAGACCCAGTACTTC
CASSHTGTAAQETQYF
>TRBJ2-1|TRBV15|.|TRBD1
TGTGCCACCAGCAGGGACAGGGGGGACGGCAATGAGCAGTTCTTC
CATSRDRGDGNEQFF
>TRBJ1-4|TRBV6-4|.|TRBD1
TGTGCCAGCAGGTGGTGCAGACAGGGGGAATCGAATGAAAAACTGTTTTTT
CASRWCRQGESNEKLFF
>TRBJ2-4|TRBV6-2/TRBV6-3|.|.
TGTGCCAGCACCCCCGGAGCAGCAAGTATTCAGTACTTC
CASTPGAASIQYF
>TRBJ1-2|TRBV6-5|few|.
TGTGCCAGCAGTTACGAAGGTCCTTGGCCCTATGGCTACACCTTC
CASSYEGPWPYGYTF